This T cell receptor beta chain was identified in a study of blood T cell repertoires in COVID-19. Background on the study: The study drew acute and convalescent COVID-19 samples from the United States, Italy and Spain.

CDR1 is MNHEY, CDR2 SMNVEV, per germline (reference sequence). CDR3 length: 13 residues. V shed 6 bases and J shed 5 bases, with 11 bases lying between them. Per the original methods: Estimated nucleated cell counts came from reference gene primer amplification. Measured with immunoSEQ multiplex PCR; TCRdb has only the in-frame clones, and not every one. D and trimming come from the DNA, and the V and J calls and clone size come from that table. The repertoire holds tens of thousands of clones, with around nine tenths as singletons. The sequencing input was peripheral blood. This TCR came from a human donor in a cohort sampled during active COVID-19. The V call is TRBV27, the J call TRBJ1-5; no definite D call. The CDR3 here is CASSLTQYQPQHF. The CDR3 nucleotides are TGTGCCAGCAGCTTGACACAGTATCAGCCCCAGCATTTT.